The text below deals with one TCR beta chain. This entry comes from a study of CD8 T cells in ankylosing spondylitis. V lost 3 bases, J lost 2 bases, and 7 bases stayed unmatched. CDR1 SEHNR and CDR2 FQNEAQ come from the germline V gene (reference sequence). The CDR3 is 15 amino acids. Making the TCR beta libraries involved quantitative 5'-RACE with molecular barcodes. TCRdb recomputed calls from the 5' RACE reads with MiXCR, one row per CDR3 protein. The sample yields roughly 230,000 distinct CDR3 sequences, 15% to 20% seen once. This sequence was found in a male donor with ankylosing spondylitis or in good health (not recorded which). Sequenced input: blood, either unsorted or a sorted T cell fraction (not recorded which). The chain couples TRBV7-9 to TRBJ2-7; 7 bases map to TRBD1. The CDR3 nucleotides are TGTGCCAGCAGCTTCGGAGGACAGGTTACCTACGAGCAGTACTTC. Its translation is CASSFGGQVTYEQYF. The complete variable domain, with remaining parts taken from reference TRBV7-9 and TRBJ2-7, reads DTGVSQNPRHKITKRGQNVTFRCDPISEHNRLYWYRQTLGQGPEFLTYFQNEAQLEKSRLLSDRFSAERPKGSFSTLEIQRTEQGDSAMYLCASSFGGQVTYEQYFGPGTRLTVT.